Each of the 31 T cell receptor beta chains below was sequenced from the same sample in a study of T cell responses to AZD1222 COVID-19 vaccine. Method: immunoSEQ multiplex PCR; TCRdb's copy keeps in-frame clones and lacks some. Altogether about 150,000 clones are present, approximately 91% being singletons, with the ten largest covering 3.5% to 4%. The material was peripheral blood, obtained 28 days after the second AZD1222 dose. Every receptor here comes from an adult who received the AZD1222 COVID-19 vaccine.

The chain is built from TRBV2 and TRBJ1-5; D remains ambiguous. Trimming pared 3 bases from V and 4 bases from J, leaving 7 bases between. The CDR3 loop spans 13 amino acids. Germline CDR1 and CDR2: SNHLY and FYNNEI. The CDR3 DNA reads as TGTGCCAGCAGTGAGCTGTTTAATCAGCCCCAGCATTTT. Protein: CASSELFNQPQHF.

This rearrangement joins TRBV25-1 to TRBJ1-3; D not certain. Trimming shortened V by 3 bases and J by 0 bases, and 6 bases separated the two germline ends. The CDR3 is made up of 14 amino acids. In germline, CDR1 is MGHDK, CDR2 SYGVNS. The CDR3 sequence: CASSDQISGNTIYF. The CDR3 DNA reads as TGTGCCAGCAGTGATCAGATCTCTGGAAACACCATATATTTT.

This chain connects TRBV20-1 to TRBJ1-1; D not certain. This CDR3 spans 11 amino acids. Germline V gives CDR1 DFQATT, CDR2 SNEGSKA (reference sequence). Trimming pared 6 bases from V and 11 bases from J, leaving 16 bases between. The CDR3 region has the DNA TGCAGTGCCGAAAGTGGGGAGTCGGCTTTCTTT. Protein product: CSAESGESAFF.

This chain uses TRBV5-6 with TRBJ1-2; D remains ambiguous. Trimming shortened V by 1 base and J by 8 bases, and 15 bases separated the two germline ends. The CDR3 length is 14 residues. CDR1 is SGHDT and CDR2 is YYEEEE in the germline V gene. The CDR3 sequence: CASSLSTVNLGYTF. CDR3 DNA: TGTGCCAGCAGCTTGAGCACAGTTAATTTGGGCTACACCTTC.

The CDR3 DNA reads as TGTGCCAGCAGCCAAGATCCTAGCGGGAAGGCCAAAAACATTCAGTACTTC. Its protein product is CASSQDPSGKAKNIQYF. This chain connects TRBV4-2 to TRBJ2-4, with 9 positions matching TRBD2. There are 17 residues in the CDR3. The germline V gene has CDR1 LGHNA and CDR2 YNFKEQ. V gave up 0 bases and J gave up 1 base; unmatched junction bases: 4.

This chain uses TRBV30 with TRBJ1-1, with a tentative D call TRBD1 (6 bases). V was clipped by 0 bases and J by 5 bases, with 16 bases between them. This CDR3 has 15 amino acids. Germline V gene data show CDR1 as GTSNPN and CDR2 as SVGIG (reference sequence). The DNA of the CDR3 is TGTGCCTGGAGTGTACGGTCCGGGGGCAAGACTGAAGCTTTCTTT. Encoded protein: CAWSVRSGGKTEAFF.

This sequence joins TRBV6-2 or TRBV6-3 and TRBJ2-7, with 10 bases lining up with TRBD2. J lost 4 bases, V lost 6 bases, and 6 bases had no gene match. Germline lookup yields CDR1 MNHEY and CDR2 SVGEGT. CDR3 length: 14 residues. Written as DNA, the CDR3 is TGTGCCAGCAGCTTAGCGGGAGGTGTTTACGAGCAGTACTTC. This gives the protein CASSLAGGVYEQYF.

The gene calls are TRBV4-1 and TRBJ1-5, with D maybe TRBD1 (6 bases). Germline CDR1 reads MGHRA; CDR2 reads YSYEKL. V shed 5 bases and J shed 6 bases, with 20 bases lying between them. This CDR3 is 16 amino acids long. The CDR3, as DNA: TGCGCCAGCAGCTCAGAGGGGGGGGACAACTTTCAGCCCCAGCATTTT. It encodes CASSSEGGDNFQPQHF.

The chain employs TRBV2 and TRBJ2-7; D might be TRBD2 (5 bases). Germline-derived CDR1 and CDR2 are SNHLY and FYNNEI. This CDR3 spans 13 amino acids. Here the CDR3 DNA reads TGTGCGTGGGCGGGCGGAGTCTCCTACGAGCAGTACTTC. It codes for CAWAGGVSYEQYF.

This clone occurred a few times. The gene calls are TRBV23-1 and TRBJ2-7, with D unclear. TRBV23-1 is given ORF status, its function remaining uncertain. V was pared by 4 bases and J by 5 bases, with 15 bases between. The CDR3 is made up of 14 amino acids. The CDR3 is CASSPPLRHHEQYF. The CDR3 DNA sequence: TGCGCCAGCAGTCCTCCTCTCAGACACCACGAGCAGTACTTC.

The rearrangement joins TRBV9 to TRBJ2-5; 9 bases map to TRBD2. The V and J ends lost 3 bases and 3 bases, in that order; junction bases with no gene match: 9. Germline V gives CDR1 SGDLS, CDR2 YYNGEE. The CDR3 sequence is 16 residues long. CDR3 nucleotide sequence: TGTGCCAGCAGCGCGGGCGGGAGGGTAGAAGAAGAGACCCAGTACTTC. It yields the protein CASSAGGRVEEETQYF. The variable domain in full, with the rest retrieved from reference TRBV9 and TRBJ2-5, is DSGVTQTPKHLITATGQRVTLRCSPRSGDLSVYWYQQSLDQGLQFLIQYYNGEERAKGNILERFSAQQFPDLHSELNLSSLELGDSALYFCASSAGGRVEEETQYFGPGTRLLVL.

In its sample, this clone was seen once. This rearrangement joins TRBV6-2 or TRBV6-3 to TRBJ1-5; D possibly corresponds to TRBD1 (5 bases). Germline assignment: CDR1 MNHEY and CDR2 SVGEGT. The CDR3 is 13 amino acids. Between the trimmed V and J ends, which lost 2 bases and 4 bases, there was a span of 6 bases. CDR3: CASSYGGNQPQHF. In DNA form, the CDR3 reads TGTGCCAGCAGTTACGGGGGTAATCAGCCCCAGCATTTT.

The chain joins TRBV6-1 to TRBJ2-4, with D hard to call. Trimming stripped 1 base from V and 0 bases from J, with 7 bases between. The CDR3 loop spans 15 amino acids. CDR1 and CDR2 (germline): MNHNS, SASEGT. CDR3 in amino acids: CASSEGTLAKNIQYF. The CDR3 nucleotides are TGTGCCAGCAGTGAAGGTACTCTAGCCAAAAACATTCAGTACTTC.

This sequence joins TRBV7-2 and TRBJ2-1; D may be TRBD2 (6 bases). The CDR3 consists of 16 residues. Germline V CDR1 and CDR2: SGHTA, FQGNSA. V was trimmed by 2 bases and J by 9 bases, leaving 20 bases between them. The CDR3 reads CASSLWVLGGAGEQFF. DNA of the CDR3: TGTGCCAGCAGCTTATGGGTACTCGGGGGTGCCGGTGAGCAGTTCTTC. Full variable domain (missing parts from reference TRBV7-2 and TRBJ2-1): GAGVSQSPSNKVTEKGKDVELRCDPISGHTALYWYRQSLGQGLEFLIYFQGNSAPDKSGLPSDRFSAERTGGSVSTLTIQRTQQEDSAVYLCASSLWVLGGAGEQFFGPGTRLTVL.

The chain recombines TRBV14 with TRBJ1-2; D remains unclear. Germline CDR1 is SGHDN and CDR2 is FVKESK. This CDR3 contains 13 residues. V dropped 0 bases and J dropped 7 bases, with 9 bases sitting between them. The CDR3 bases are TGTGCCAGCAGCCAAGATTCTGGGTTTGGCTACACCTTC. Translated, it gives CASSQDSGFGYTF.

In this sample, this clone turned up a few times. This chain links TRBV7-2 with TRBJ1-5; TRBD1 matches 8 bases. The germline CDR1 and CDR2 sequences are SGHTA and FQGNSA. The V gene end was trimmed by 5 bases and the J gene end by 7 bases; junction bases not matched to a gene: 10. The CDR3 loop spans 15 amino acids. Written as DNA, the CDR3 is TGTGCCAGCAGCCCCAGGGGGCAGGGAGGGCAGCCCCAGCATTTT. This gives the protein CASSPRGQGGQPQHF.

This chain connects TRBV3-1 (or the pseudogene TRBV3-2) to TRBJ1-5; no definite D call. V lost 4 bases, J lost 4 bases, and 11 bases lay in between. This CDR3 has 14 amino acids. Germline V gene lookup returns CDR1 LGHDT and CDR2 YNNKEL (reference sequence). CDR3 nucleotides: TGTGCCAGCAGCCGACGGACGGAGAATCAGCCCCAGCATTTT. The encoded protein is CASSRRTENQPQHF.

CDR3 loop: CSATGTQNTEAFF. The CDR3, as DNA: TGCAGCGCCACCGGGACCCAGAACACTGAAGCTTTCTTT. This chain uses TRBV29-1 with TRBJ1-1; D is perhaps TRBD1 (5 bases). Germline CDR1 and CDR2: SQVTM and ANQGSEA. There are 13 residues in the CDR3. V was shortened by 7 bases and J by 1 base, with 13 bases between the two germline ends.

There are many counts of this clone. The chain employs TRBV6-1 and TRBJ1-1; D gene ambiguous. Trimming removed 0 bases from V and 2 bases from J, with 4 bases in between. The CDR3 consists of 13 residues. The germline CDR1 and CDR2 sequences are MNHNS and SASEGT. DNA of the CDR3: TGTGCCAGCAGTGAAGCCGAAAACACTGAAGCTTTCTTT. Translation gives CASSEAENTEAFF.

V and J are TRBV7-8 and TRBJ2-3; 11 bases match TRBD2. There are 19 residues in the CDR3. Per germline, CDR1 SGHVS and CDR2 FQNEAQ. The J segment lost 2 bases and the V segment lost 0 bases, leaving 10 bases of the junction unmatched. The CDR3, as DNA: TGTGCCAGCAGCTTAGCCCTATTAGCGGGAGGGGGGTTCACAGATACGCAGTATTTT. Protein sequence: CASSLALLAGGGFTDTQYF.

The chain couples TRBV2 to TRBJ1-6; D uncertain. Germline V gene sequence: CDR1 SNHLY, CDR2 FYNNEI. V was pared by 5 bases and J by 0 bases, with 11 bases between. The CDR3 length is 16 residues. The CDR3 loop reads CASSYSESSYNSPLHF. DNA of the CDR3: TGTGCCAGCAGTTACTCAGAGAGCTCCTATAATTCACCCCTCCACTTT. The full variable domain, its missing parts supplied by reference TRBV2 and TRBJ1-6, is EPEVTQTPSHQVTQMGQEVILRCVPISNHLYFYWYRQILGQKVEFLVSFYNNEISEKSEIFDDQFSVERPDGSNFTLKIRSTKLEDSAMYFCASSYSESSYNSPLHFGNGTRLTVT.

CDR3 residues: CASSQGTSRETQYF. Here the CDR3 DNA reads TGTGCCAGCAGTCAAGGGACTTCGCGGGAGACCCAGTACTTC. The V and J genes are TRBV27 and TRBJ2-5; D is possibly TRBD2 (6 bases). CDR1 is MNHEY, CDR2 SMNVEV, per germline (reference sequence). The germline V and J ends were trimmed by 5 bases and 5 bases, with 15 bases remaining between them. The CDR3 has 14 residues.

The chain carries TRBV5-1 and TRBJ1-2; tentatively, D is TRBD1 (6 bases). This CDR3 spans 14 amino acids. V was clipped by 3 bases and J by 8 bases, with 17 bases between them. Germline loops: CDR1 SGHRS, CDR2 YFSETQ. CDR3 DNA: TGCGCCAGCAGCTCGTTTCAGGGGCAGAGCGGCTACACCTTC. Protein sequence: CASSSFQGQSGYTF.

The chain joins TRBV6-5 to TRBJ1-1, with D unclear. The CDR3 consists of 12 residues. V was cut by 5 bases and J by 1 base, with 5 bases left in between. The V gene's germline CDR1 is MNHEY and CDR2 SVGAGI. DNA for the CDR3: TGTGCCAGCAGTCCGACGAACACTGAAGCTTTCTTT. Translating gives CASSPTNTEAFF.

V and J are TRBV25-1 and TRBJ2-2, with 10 bases fitting TRBD1. Germline-derived CDR1 and CDR2 are MGHDK and SYGVNS. The length of the CDR3 is 16 residues. V dropped 6 bases and J dropped 1; count of bases not matched to a gene: 5. The CDR3 DNA sequence: TGTGCCAGCAGAAGACAGGGGGCCGTGAACACCGGGGAGCTGTTTTTT. Encoded protein: CASRRQGAVNTGELFF.

The chain recombines TRBV18 with TRBJ1-2; no clear D. There are 15 residues in the CDR3. CDR1 KGHSH and CDR2 LQKENI come from the germline V gene. The germline V and J ends were trimmed by 0 bases and 8 bases, with 16 bases remaining between them. CDR3 loop: CASSPPSEQLAGYTF. In DNA form, the CDR3 reads TGTGCCAGCTCACCACCATCGGAGCAGTTAGCCGGCTACACCTTC.

The chain joins TRBV21-1 to TRBJ1-6. TRBV21-1 is a pseudogene locus. This CDR3 has 15 amino acids. The CDR3: CASSKGRPLNSPLHF. The DNA of the CDR3 is TGTGCCAGCAGCAAAGGGCGCCCATTGAATTCACCCCTCCACTTT.

The chain recombines TRBV7-3 with TRBJ2-1; perhaps TRBD2 as D (5 bases). The CDR3 has 15 amino acids. V was pared by 5 bases and J by 6 bases, with 17 bases between. Per the germline V gene, CDR1 is SGHTA and CDR2 is FQGTGA. The CDR3 nucleotides are TGTGCCAGCAGCCCCGATAGTGCTAGCCGCAATGAGCAGTTCTTC. This translates into CASSPDSASRNEQFF.

This rearrangement joins TRBV13 to TRBJ2-3; D might be TRBD2 (6 bases). The CDR3 runs to 16 residues. The germline CDR1 and CDR2 sequences are PRHDT and FYEKMQ (reference sequence). With 0 bases removed from V and 3 bases from J, the gap between germline ends came to 13 bases. The CDR3 bases are TGTGCCAGCAGCTTAGGATCGGGAGTGGGGACAGATACGCAGTATTTT. This gives the protein CASSLGSGVGTDTQYF. Based on the CDR3 plus reference TRBV13 and TRBJ2-3, the full variable domain is AAGVIQSPRHLIKEKRETATLKCYPIPRHDTVYWYQQGPGQDPQFLISFYEKMQSDKGSIPDRFSAQQFSDYHSELNMSSLELGDSALYFCASSLGSGVGTDTQYFGPGTRLTVL.

This clone was detected only a few times. The rearrangement links TRBV28 to TRBJ2-7; D is ambiguous. CDR1 is MDHEN, CDR2 SYDVKM, per germline. This CDR3 is built from 11 residues. Trimming shortened V by 2 bases and J by 6 bases, and 5 bases separated the two germline ends. Here the CDR3 DNA reads TGTGCCAGCAGTTTACGGCTCGAGCAGTACTTC. Translated, it gives CASSLRLEQYF.

This clone was seen a single time. The rearrangement uses TRBV27 and TRBJ1-1; 7 bases match TRBD1. Trimming cost V 6 bases and J 5 bases; bases outside gene matches: 9. This CDR3 spans 14 amino acids. Germline-derived CDR1 and CDR2 are MNHEY and SMNVEV (reference sequence). The CDR3 bases are TGTGCCAGCAGACTACAGGGGAAGAGTACTGAAGCTTTCTTT. Its protein is CASRLQGKSTEAFF.